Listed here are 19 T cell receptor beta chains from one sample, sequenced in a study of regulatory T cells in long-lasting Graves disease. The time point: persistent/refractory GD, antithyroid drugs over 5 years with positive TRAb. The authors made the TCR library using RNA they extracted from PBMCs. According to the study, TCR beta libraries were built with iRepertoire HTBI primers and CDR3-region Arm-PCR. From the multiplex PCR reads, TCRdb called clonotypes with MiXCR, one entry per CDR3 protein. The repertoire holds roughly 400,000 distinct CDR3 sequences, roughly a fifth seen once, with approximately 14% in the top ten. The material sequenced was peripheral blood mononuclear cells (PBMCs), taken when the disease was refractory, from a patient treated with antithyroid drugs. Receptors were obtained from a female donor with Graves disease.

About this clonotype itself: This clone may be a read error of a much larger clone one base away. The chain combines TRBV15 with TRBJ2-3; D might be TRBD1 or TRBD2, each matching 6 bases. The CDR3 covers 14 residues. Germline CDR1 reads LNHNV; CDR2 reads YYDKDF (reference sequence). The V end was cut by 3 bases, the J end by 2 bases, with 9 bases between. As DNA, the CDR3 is TGTGCCACCAGCAGGGGGGGCCCCACAGATACGCAGTATTTT. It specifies CATSRGGPTDTQYF.

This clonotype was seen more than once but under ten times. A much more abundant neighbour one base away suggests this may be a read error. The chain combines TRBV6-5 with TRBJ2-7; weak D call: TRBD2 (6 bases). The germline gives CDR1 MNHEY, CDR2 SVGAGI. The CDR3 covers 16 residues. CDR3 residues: CASSYYASVSTYEQHF. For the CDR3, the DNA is TGTGCCAGCAGTTACTACGCTAGCGTCAGCACCTACGAGCAGCACTTC.

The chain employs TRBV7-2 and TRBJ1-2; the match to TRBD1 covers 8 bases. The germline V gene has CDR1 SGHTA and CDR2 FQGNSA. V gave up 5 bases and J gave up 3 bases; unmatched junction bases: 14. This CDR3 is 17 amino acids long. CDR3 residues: CASSKRATQGADYGYTF. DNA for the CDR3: TGTGCCAGCAGCAAACGAGCCACCCAGGGGGCAGACTATGGCTACACCTTC.

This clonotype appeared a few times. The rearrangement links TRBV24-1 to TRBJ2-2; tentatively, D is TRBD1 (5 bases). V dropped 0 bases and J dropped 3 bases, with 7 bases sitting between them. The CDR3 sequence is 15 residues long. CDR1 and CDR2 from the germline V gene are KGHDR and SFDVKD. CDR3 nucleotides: TGTGCCACCAGTGATTTGCTAGGGGACACCGGGGAGCTGTTTTTT. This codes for CATSDLLGDTGELFF.

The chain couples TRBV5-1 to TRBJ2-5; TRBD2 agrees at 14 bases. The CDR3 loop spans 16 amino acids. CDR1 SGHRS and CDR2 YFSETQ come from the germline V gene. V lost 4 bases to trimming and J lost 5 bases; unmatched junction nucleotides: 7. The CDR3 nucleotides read TGCGCCAGCAGCCCGGGGACTAGCGGGAGTTCGGAGACCCAGTACTTC. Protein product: CASSPGTSGSSETQYF.

This chain's CDR3 is CSVEEGPSDSYEQYF. The DNA of the CDR3 is TGCAGCGTTGAAGAGGGGCCTAGCGACTCCTACGAGCAGTACTTC. V gene TRBV29-1 combines with J gene TRBJ2-7; D possibly corresponds to TRBD2 (6 bases). CDR3 length: 15 amino acids. Trimming removed 0 bases from V and 0 bases from J, with 12 bases in between. The germline gives CDR1 SQVTM, CDR2 ANQGSEA.

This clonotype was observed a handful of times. CDR3 DNA: TGTGCCAGTAGCTCCAGTTTGAATCAGCCCCAGCATTTT. Its protein product is CASSSSLNQPQHF. This chain connects TRBV19 to TRBJ1-5; no firm D call. Germline V gene data show CDR1 as LNHDA and CDR2 as SQIVND (reference sequence). V was pared by 6 bases and J by 4 bases, with 10 bases between. The CDR3 consists of 13 residues.

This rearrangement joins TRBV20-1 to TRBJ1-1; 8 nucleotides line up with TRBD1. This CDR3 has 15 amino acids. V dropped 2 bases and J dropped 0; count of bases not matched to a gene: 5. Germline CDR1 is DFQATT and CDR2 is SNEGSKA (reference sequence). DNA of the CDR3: TGCAGTGCTAGAACGGGACAGGCGATGAACACTGAAGCTTTCTTT. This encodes CSARTGQAMNTEAFF.

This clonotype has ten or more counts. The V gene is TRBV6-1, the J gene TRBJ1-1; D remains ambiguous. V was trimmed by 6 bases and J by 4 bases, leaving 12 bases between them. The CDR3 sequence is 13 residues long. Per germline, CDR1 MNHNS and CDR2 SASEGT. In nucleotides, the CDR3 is TGTGCCAGCAGCGATGATATCGGCACTGAAGCTTTCTTT. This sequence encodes CASSDDIGTEAFF.

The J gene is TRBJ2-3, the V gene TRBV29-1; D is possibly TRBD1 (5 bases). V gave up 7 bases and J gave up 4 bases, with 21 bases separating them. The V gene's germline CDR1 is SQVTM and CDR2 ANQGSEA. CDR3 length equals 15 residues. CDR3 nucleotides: TGCAGCGCGGCCCCATCGGACAAAACGGCAGATACGCAGTATTTT. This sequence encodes CSAAPSDKTADTQYF.

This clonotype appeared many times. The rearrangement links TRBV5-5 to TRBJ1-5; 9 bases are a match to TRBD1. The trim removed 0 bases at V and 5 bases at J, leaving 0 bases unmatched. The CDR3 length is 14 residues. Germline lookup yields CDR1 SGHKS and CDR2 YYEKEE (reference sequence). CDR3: CASSLGTGDQPQHF. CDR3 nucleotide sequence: TGTGCCAGCAGCTTGGGGACAGGGGATCAGCCCCAGCATTTT.

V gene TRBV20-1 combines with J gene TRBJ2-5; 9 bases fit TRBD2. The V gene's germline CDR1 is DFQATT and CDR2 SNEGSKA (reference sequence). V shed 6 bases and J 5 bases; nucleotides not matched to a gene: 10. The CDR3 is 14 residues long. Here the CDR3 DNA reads TGCAGTGCCAGGGGGACTAGCTGGGGGGAGACCCAGTACTTC. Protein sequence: CSARGTSWGETQYF.

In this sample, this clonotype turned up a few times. CDR3 bases: TGTGCCAGCAAAACGGGGGTTGCAACTAATGAAAAACTGTTTTTT. This gives the protein CASKTGVATNEKLFF. This rearrangement joins TRBV6-2 or TRBV6-3 to TRBJ1-4, with a possible D match to TRBD1 (5 bases). Germline V lookup: CDR1 MNHEY, CDR2 SVGEGT. V lost 7 bases to trimming and J lost 0 bases, with 12 bases between them. The CDR3 has 15 amino acids.

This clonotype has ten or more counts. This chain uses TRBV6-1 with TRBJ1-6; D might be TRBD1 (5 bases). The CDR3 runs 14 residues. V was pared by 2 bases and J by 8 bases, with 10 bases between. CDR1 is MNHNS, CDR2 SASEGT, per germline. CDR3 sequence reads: CASSERGLYSPLHF. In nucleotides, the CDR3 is TGTGCCAGCAGTGAACGGGGGTTGTATTCACCCCTCCACTTT.

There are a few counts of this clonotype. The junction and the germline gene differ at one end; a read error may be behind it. CDR3 sequence: CASSPEYTYKQYF. CDR3 DNA sequence: TGTGCCAGCAGCCCGGAGTACACCTACAAGCAGTACTTC. The rearrangement joins TRBV2 to TRBJ2-7, with D unresolved. The germline CDR1 and CDR2 sequences are SNHLY and FYNNEI. The CDR3 is 13 residues long.

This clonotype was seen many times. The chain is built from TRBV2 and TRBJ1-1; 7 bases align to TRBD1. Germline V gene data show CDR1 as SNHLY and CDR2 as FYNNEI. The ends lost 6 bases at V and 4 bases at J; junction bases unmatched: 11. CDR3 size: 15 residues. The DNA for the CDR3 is TGTGCCAGCAGGGAACATTCAGGGGGTGGCACTGAAGCTTTCTTT. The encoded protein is CASREHSGGGTEAFF.

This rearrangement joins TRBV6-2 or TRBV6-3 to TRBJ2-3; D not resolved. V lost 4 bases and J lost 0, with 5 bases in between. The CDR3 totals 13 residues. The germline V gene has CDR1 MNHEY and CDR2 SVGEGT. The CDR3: CASSSPSTDTQYF. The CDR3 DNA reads TGTGCCAGCAGTTCCCCTAGCACAGATACGCAGTATTTT.

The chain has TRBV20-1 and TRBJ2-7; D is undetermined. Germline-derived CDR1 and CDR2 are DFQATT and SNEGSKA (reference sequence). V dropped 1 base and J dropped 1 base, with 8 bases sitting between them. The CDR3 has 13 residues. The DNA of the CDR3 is TGCAGTGCTAGAGTTTGGAGTTCCTACGAGCAGTACTTC. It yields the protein CSARVWSSYEQYF.

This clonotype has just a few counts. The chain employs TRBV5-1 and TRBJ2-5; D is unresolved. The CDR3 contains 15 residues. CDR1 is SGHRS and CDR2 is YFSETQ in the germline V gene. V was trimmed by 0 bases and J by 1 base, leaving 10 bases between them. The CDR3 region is CASSLAVAAQETQYF. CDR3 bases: TGCGCCAGCAGCTTGGCCGTCGCAGCCCAAGAGACCCAGTACTTC.